Listed below are T cell receptor beta chains from one sample, sequenced in a study of cytomegalovirus exposure and HLA in healthy donors. Only in-frame clones appear in the TCRdb table, and some are missing; sequencing was by immunoSEQ multiplex PCR. The top ten clones hold approximately 4.3% of a sample with roughly 150,000 clones, roughly 77% of them seen once. Input material: PBMCs. These TCRs come from a man aged 25-45 years in good health. The conserved cysteine and the conserved F or W are not part of the CDR3 here. Fields, in order: clone size, V gene, J gene, CDR3 protein. Not all rows give a size; the values are once, few, many and, for expanded clones, a class.

>-|TRBV9|TRBJ2-1
ASSVASREGLYNEQF
>-|TRBV5-4|-
ASSWSGAYEQY
>-|TRBV20-1|TRBJ2-1
SAPRVYEQF
>-|TRBV10-3|TRBJ2-3
AIRKGASTDTQY
>-|TRBV15|TRBJ2-7
ATSTPAGYEQY
>-|TRBV28|TRBJ2-1
ASSPIRGGSHNEQF
>once|TRBV7-7|TRBJ2-3
ASSSSGVGTDTQY
>once|TRBV29-1|TRBJ1-3
SVVWARGLGNTIY
>-|TRBV6-5|TRBJ2-7
ASRTGQLTYEQY
>-|TRBV10-3|TRBJ2-7
AISESGQGAREQY
>-|TRBV6-5|TRBJ1-2
ASRDTGGQNYGYT
>-|TRBV19|TRBJ2-7
ASSRDADDEQY
>-|TRBV7-9|TRBJ2-1
ASSLGRESHNEQF